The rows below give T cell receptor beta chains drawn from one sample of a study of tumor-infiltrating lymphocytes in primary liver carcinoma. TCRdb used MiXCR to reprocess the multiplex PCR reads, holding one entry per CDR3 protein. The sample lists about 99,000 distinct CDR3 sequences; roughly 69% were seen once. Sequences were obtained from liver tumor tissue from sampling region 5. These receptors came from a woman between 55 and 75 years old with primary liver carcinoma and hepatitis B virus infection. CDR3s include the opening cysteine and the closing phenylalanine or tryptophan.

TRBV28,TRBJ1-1,CVSSTPPAGATGTFF
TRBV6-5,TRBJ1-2,CASSFLGQVSNYGYTF
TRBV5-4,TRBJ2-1,CASRYSGTNNEQFF
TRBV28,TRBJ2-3,CAGTPPGQGTDTQYF
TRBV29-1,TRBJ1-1,CSVAVHGEAFF
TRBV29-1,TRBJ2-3,CSVGIPGTDTQYF
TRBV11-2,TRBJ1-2,CATSLDWANFGYTF
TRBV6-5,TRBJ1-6,CATSYSGNVGSLLHF
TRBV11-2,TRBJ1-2,CASNLGAGSGYTF
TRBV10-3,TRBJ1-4,CAISERGTNEKLFF
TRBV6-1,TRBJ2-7,CASSGRTRVTYEQYF
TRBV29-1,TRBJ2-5,CSVKLGGGETQYF
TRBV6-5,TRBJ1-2,CASGDRGYGYTF
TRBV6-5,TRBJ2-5,CASSYSGLGVATQYF
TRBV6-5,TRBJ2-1,CASSYSGPSSYDEQFF
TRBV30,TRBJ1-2,CAWRAGTVGYAF